This T cell receptor (beta chain) was recovered during a study of blood T cell repertoires in COVID-19. Whole-study context: The United States, Italy and Spain provided the acute and convalescent COVID-19 samples.

In the study's own analysis: Amplification from reference gene primers served as the basis for estimated nucleated cell counts. Produced via immunoSEQ multiplex PCR; TCRdb's table is partial and in-frame only. The V and J calls and clone size are taken from that table; D and trimming were inferred from the DNA. Among hundreds of thousands of clones listed, about four fifths were seen once. Source material: peripheral blood. This receptor was identified in a woman between 50 and 59 years old with acute or convalescent COVID-19.

Here the CDR3 DNA reads TGTGCCAGCAGGAGACCTGGACTGAGGAACACTGAAGCTTTCTTT. Encoded protein: CASRRPGLRNTEAFF. V gene TRBV27 combines with J gene TRBJ1-1; D is undetermined. The germline V gene encodes CDR1 MNHEY and CDR2 SMNVEV (reference sequence). With 6 bases removed from V and 1 base from J, the gap between germline ends came to 15 bases. The CDR3 is 15 residues long.